The 20 T cell receptor beta chains below were found in one sample sequenced in a study of cytomegalovirus exposure and HLA in healthy donors. Amplification used 60 Vbeta primers and 13 Jbeta primers. Some clones are missing from TCRdb's copy, which holds only in-frame ones; the method was immunoSEQ multiplex PCR. The data show about 120,000 clones, 70% to 80% seen once. Sequencing used PBMCs. These receptors all stem from a woman under 30 in good health and CMV-seronegative.

The V and J genes are TRBV6-1 and TRBJ2-7, with a tentative D call TRBD2 (7 bases). Germline loops: CDR1 MNHNS, CDR2 SASEGT. V gave up 8 bases and J gave up 0 bases, with 17 bases separating them. There are 15 residues in the CDR3. The CDR3 bases are TGTGCCAGCCTGAGGGGGGGCTTAAGCTCCTACGAGCAGTACTTC. Translation: CASLRGGLSSYEQYF.

The chain is built from TRBV7-8 and TRBJ2-5; a weak D match, TRBD1 (6 bases). The germline CDR1 and CDR2 sequences are SGHVS and FQNEAQ. This CDR3 spans 16 amino acids. Trimming took off 5 bases at V and 4 bases at J, with 20 bases between the two ends. The chain's CDR3 is CASSRTPGTKAETQYF. CDR3 sequence (DNA): TGTGCCAGCAGCCGAACCCCCGGGACAAAGGCAGAGACCCAGTACTTC.

Note on this clone: It is likely a read error, because the conserved phenylalanine at the end of the CDR3 is missing. Because the CDR3's place on the DNA is in doubt, the DNA is left out and the CDR3 is given as listed by TCRdb. V gene TRBV4-2 combines with J gene TRBJ1-2. The CDR3 region is 19 residues in length, termini included. Per germline, CDR1 LGHNA and CDR2 YNFKEQ. The CDR3 loop is CASSQGTPQWDSPNYGYTV.

The gene calls are TRBV6-5 and TRBJ1-5, with D tentatively TRBD1 (5 bases). The CDR3 has 15 amino acids. The germline gives CDR1 MNHEY, CDR2 SVGAGI. Trimming took off 4 bases at V and 0 bases at J, with 10 bases between the two ends. As DNA, the CDR3 is TGTGCCAGCAGTTCAGACAGCTATAGCAATCAGCCCCAGCATTTT. It translates to CASSSDSYSNQPQHF.

This clone is a singleton in its sample. This chain uses TRBV5-4 with TRBJ2-2, with TRBD2 identical over 13 bases. The CDR3 covers 18 residues. The V gene's germline CDR1 is SGHNT and CDR2 YYREEE (reference sequence). V was pared by 4 bases and J by 1 base, with 7 bases of the junction left unmatched. CDR3 DNA: TGTGCCAGCAGCGGACGGACTAGCGGGGGCGAGAACACCGGGGAGCTGTTTTTT. It yields the protein CASSGRTSGGENTGELFF.

The chain is built from TRBV28 and TRBJ1-4, with a weak D call TRBD1 (6 bases). Germline V gene lookup returns CDR1 MDHEN and CDR2 SYDVKM. The CDR3 runs 16 residues. V dropped 7 bases and J dropped 5 bases, with 20 bases sitting between them. CDR3 in amino acids: CASNLGRGARNEKLFF. The CDR3 DNA sequence: TGTGCCAGCAACCTCGGTCGGGGGGCAAGGAATGAAAAACTGTTTTTT.

This chain joins TRBV5-1 and TRBJ2-1; 9 nucleotides align to TRBD2. The CDR3 is made up of 15 amino acids. Trimming removed 4 bases from V and 5 bases from J; junction bases left unmatched: 7. The V gene's germline CDR1 is SGHRS and CDR2 YFSETQ. CDR3 in amino acids: CASSLWAGGDNEQFF. The CDR3, as DNA: TGCGCCAGCAGCCTGTGGGCGGGAGGGGACAATGAGCAGTTCTTC.

The genes are TRBV5-1 and TRBJ1-4; 7 nucleotides match TRBD1. The V gene end was trimmed by 2 bases and the J gene end by 4 bases; junction bases not matched to a gene: 5. The length of the CDR3 is 15 residues. Germline CDR1 is SGHRS and CDR2 is YFSETQ. CDR3 sequence: CASSLVGDSNEKLFF. Written as DNA, the CDR3 is TGCGCCAGCAGCTTAGTGGGGGACAGTAATGAAAAACTGTTTTTT.

The chain has TRBV29-1 and TRBJ1-2; D is unresolved. The CDR3 covers 14 residues. With 1 base removed from V and 8 bases from J, the gap between germline ends came to 17 bases. Germline V gene sequence: CDR1 SQVTM, CDR2 ANQGSEA. CDR3 in DNA: TGCAGCGTTGAAGGTGGCACAGAATTTGAGGGCTACACCTTC. It specifies CSVEGGTEFEGYTF.

DNA of the CDR3: TGTGCCAGCAGTCTTACAGGGGCCTCCAATTCACCCCTCCACTTT. It codes for CASSLTGASNSPLHF. The V gene is TRBV28, the J gene TRBJ1-6; 7 nucleotides agree with TRBD1. With V trimmed by 5 bases and J by 7 bases, 8 bases remained unmatched. Germline V gene data show CDR1 as MDHEN and CDR2 as SYDVKM. The CDR3 is 15 amino acids.

This clone showed up just once. The DNA of the CDR3 is TGTGCCAGCACAAATAGTCACTCTGGAAACACCATATATTTT. It codes for CASTNSHSGNTIYF. This rearrangement joins TRBV28 to TRBJ1-3; no definite D call. The germline gives CDR1 MDHEN, CDR2 SYDVKM. Trimming removed 7 bases at V and 0 bases at J, with 10 bases between. CDR3 length: 14 amino acids.

The chain links TRBV5-4 to TRBJ1-6, with D possibly TRBD1 on 5 matching bases. Trimming removed 1 base from V and 7 bases from J, with 12 bases in between. Germline CDR1 SGHNT, CDR2 YYREEE (reference sequence). This CDR3 has 15 residues. Here the CDR3 reads CASSLTGSVNSPLHF. The CDR3 nucleotides read TGTGCCAGCAGCTTGACAGGTTCGGTAAATTCACCCCTCCACTTT.

Note on this clone: The same CDR3 arises from other DNA sequences in this sample as well. CDR3: CASSSGQGPIQAFF. The CDR3 bases are TGCGCCAGCAGCTCAGGCCAGGGGCCGATTCAAGCTTTCTTT. This rearrangement joins TRBV5-1 to TRBJ1-1; possible D gene TRBD1, 6 bases. Germline values: CDR1 SGHRS, CDR2 YFSETQ. V was shortened by 3 bases and J by 9 bases, with 18 bases between the two germline ends. CDR3 length: 14 residues. The full variable domain, rest sourced from reference TRBV5-1 and TRBJ1-1, is KAGVTQTPRYLIKTRGQQVTLSCSPISGHRSVSWYQQTPGQGLQFLFEYFSETQRNKGNFPGRFSGRQFSNSRSEMNVSTLELGDSALYLCASSSGQGPIQAFFGQGTRLTVV.

The chain combines TRBV13 with TRBJ1-5; 9 bases align to TRBD1. Trimming removed 0 bases from V and 7 bases from J; junction bases left unmatched: 7. This CDR3 region has 16 residues. Per germline, CDR1 PRHDT and CDR2 FYEKMQ (reference sequence). The CDR3 region has the DNA TGTGCCAGCAGCTTAGGGGGGACAGGGCGAGGACAGCCCCAGCATTTT. Translation: CASSLGGTGRGQPQHF. Looking up the rest from reference TRBV13 and TRBJ1-5 gives the full variable domain: AAGVIQSPRHLIKEKRETATLKCYPIPRHDTVYWYQQGPGQDPQFLISFYEKMQSDKGSIPDRFSAQQFSDYHSELNMSSLELGDSALYFCASSLGGTGRGQPQHFGDGTRLSIL.

J is TRBJ1-1 and V is TRBV7-9, with D unclear. Germline CDR1 is SEHNR and CDR2 is FQNEAQ (reference sequence). This CDR3 has 16 amino acids. The V and J ends lost 1 base and 5 bases respectively, with 17 bases between them. The CDR3 region has the DNA TGTGCCAGCAGCTTAGGAGGTGCGGGAAGAGGGACTGAAGCTTTCTTT. The encoded protein is CASSLGGAGRGTEAFF. The full variable domain, with the rest looked up from reference TRBV7-9 and TRBJ1-1, is DTGVSQNPRHKITKRGQNVTFRCDPISEHNRLYWYRQTLGQGPEFLTYFQNEAQLEKSRLLSDRFSAERPKGSFSTLEIQRTEQGDSAMYLCASSLGGAGRGTEAFFGQGTRLTVV.

This clone showed up many times. The chain has TRBV30 and TRBJ2-1, with TRBD2 identical over 7 bases. V trimming: 2 bases; J trimming: 3 bases; junction bases outside the gene matches: 4. The CDR3 loop spans 14 amino acids. Germline assignment: CDR1 GTSNPN and CDR2 SVGIG (reference sequence). The CDR3 sequence is CAWSTSADYNEQFF. For the CDR3, the DNA is TGTGCCTGGAGTACTAGCGCGGACTACAATGAGCAGTTCTTC.

The chain uses TRBV7-3 and TRBJ2-1; 14 bases line up with TRBD2. J gave up 7 bases and V 5 bases, and 7 bases lay outside the gene matches. Germline V CDR1 and CDR2: SGHTA, FQGTGA. The CDR3 is made up of 16 amino acids. CDR3 residues: CASSPTSGGARNEQFF. DNA for the CDR3: TGTGCCAGCAGCCCGACTAGCGGGGGGGCTAGGAATGAGCAGTTCTTC.

The chain recombines TRBV28 with TRBJ1-1, with 7 nucleotides matching TRBD1. The germline CDR1 and CDR2 sequences are MDHEN and SYDVKM. The CDR3 is 15 residues long. V lost 7 bases, J lost 4 bases, and 12 bases stayed unmatched. The CDR3 nucleotides are TGTGCCAGCACCATACAGGGGCCCAGGGGCACTGAAGCTTTCTTT. This codes for CASTIQGPRGTEAFF.

The V call is TRBV28, the J call TRBJ1-2; 9 positions match TRBD1. Trimming removed 1 base from V and 5 bases from J; junction bases left unmatched: 11. Germline CDR1 MDHEN, CDR2 SYDVKM. The CDR3 runs 17 residues. The CDR3 DNA reads as TGTGCCAGCAGTTTATTATTAGGGGACAGGGATCAATATGGCTACACCTTC. Protein sequence: CASSLLLGDRDQYGYTF.

This clone was detected only a few times. V is TRBV2 and J is TRBJ1-1; D remains unclear. CDR1 is SNHLY, CDR2 FYNNEI, per germline. The CDR3 length is 12 residues. V lost 11 bases to trimming and J lost 0 bases, with 10 bases between them. CDR3 DNA: TGTGCCTTAGCCGATATGAACACTGAAGCTTTCTTT. Translation gives CALADMNTEAFF. Full variable domain (missing parts from reference TRBV2 and TRBJ1-1): EPEVTQTPSHQVTQMGQEVILRCVPISNHLYFYWYRQILGQKVEFLVSFYNNEISEKSEIFDDQFSVERPDGSNFTLKIRSTKLEDSAMYFCALADMNTEAFFGQGTRLTVV.